This T cell receptor (beta chain) was identified during a study of blood T cell repertoires in COVID-19. Across the study: Donors in the United States, Italy and Spain gave samples during acute or convalescent COVID-19. Sources were T cells, B-cell-depleted T cells, or PBMCs; the material itself was cDNA or gDNA.

Study processing details: Using reference gene primer amplification, nucleated cell counts were estimated. Clones were sequenced by immunoSEQ multiplex PCR, and TCRdb holds only the in-frame ones, with some missing. D and trimming come from the DNA, and the V and J calls and clone size come from that table. The sample carries about 14,000 clones, roughly 75% recorded once. This receptor was identified in a boy between 2 and 10 years old with active or convalescent COVID-19. Sample: peripheral blood.

In DNA, the CDR3 is TGTGCCAGCAGCGTAGGGGAGGGGAACACCGGGGAGCTGTTTTTT. It translates to CASSVGEGNTGELFF. This chain uses TRBV9 with TRBJ2-2, with TRBD2 identical over 7 bases. The CDR3 spans 15 residues. Trimming at V came to 0 bases and at J to 1 base, leaving 0 bases not matched to a gene. CDR1 is SGDLS and CDR2 is YYNGEE in the germline V gene. Supplemented by reference TRBV9 and TRBJ2-2, the full variable domain reads DSGVTQTPKHLITATGQRVTLRCSPRSGDLSVYWYQQSLDQGLQFLIQYYNGEERAKGNILERFSAQQFPDLHSELNLSSLELGDSALYFCASSVGEGNTGELFFGEGSRLTVL.